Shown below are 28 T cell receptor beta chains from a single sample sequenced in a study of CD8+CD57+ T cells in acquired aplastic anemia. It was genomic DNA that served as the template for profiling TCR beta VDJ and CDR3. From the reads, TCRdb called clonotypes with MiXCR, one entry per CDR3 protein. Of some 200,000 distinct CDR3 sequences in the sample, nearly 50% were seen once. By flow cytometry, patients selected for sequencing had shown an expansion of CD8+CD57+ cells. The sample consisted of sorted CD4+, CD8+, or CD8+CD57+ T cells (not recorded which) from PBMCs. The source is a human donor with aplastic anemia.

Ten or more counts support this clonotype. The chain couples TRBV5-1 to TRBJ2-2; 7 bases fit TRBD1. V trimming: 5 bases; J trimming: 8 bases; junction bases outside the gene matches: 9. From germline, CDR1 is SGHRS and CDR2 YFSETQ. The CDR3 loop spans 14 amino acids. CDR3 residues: CASRGQPPTGELFF. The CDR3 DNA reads TGCGCCAGCAGGGGACAGCCGCCCACGGGGGAGCTGTTTTTT.

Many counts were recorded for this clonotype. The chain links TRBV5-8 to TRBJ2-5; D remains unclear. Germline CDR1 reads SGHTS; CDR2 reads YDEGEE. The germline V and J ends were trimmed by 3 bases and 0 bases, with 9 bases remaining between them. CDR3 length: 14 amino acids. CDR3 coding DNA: TGTGCCAGCAGCTCCAGCGTGTACCAAGAGACCCAGTACTTC. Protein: CASSSSVYQETQYF.

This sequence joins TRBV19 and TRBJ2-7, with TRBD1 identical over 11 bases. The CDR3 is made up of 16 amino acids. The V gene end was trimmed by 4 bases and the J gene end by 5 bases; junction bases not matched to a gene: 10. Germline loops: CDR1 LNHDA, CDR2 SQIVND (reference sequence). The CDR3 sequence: CASSTLRTGGPNEQYF. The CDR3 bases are TGTGCCAGTAGTACGCTAAGGACAGGGGGCCCAAACGAGCAGTACTTC.

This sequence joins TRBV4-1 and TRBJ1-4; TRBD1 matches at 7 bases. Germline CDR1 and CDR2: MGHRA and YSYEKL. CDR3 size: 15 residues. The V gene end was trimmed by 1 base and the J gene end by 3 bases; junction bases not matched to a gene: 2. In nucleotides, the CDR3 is TGCGCCAGCAGCCAAGTGCAGGGGGCTAATGAAAAACTGTTTTTT. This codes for CASSQVQGANEKLFF.

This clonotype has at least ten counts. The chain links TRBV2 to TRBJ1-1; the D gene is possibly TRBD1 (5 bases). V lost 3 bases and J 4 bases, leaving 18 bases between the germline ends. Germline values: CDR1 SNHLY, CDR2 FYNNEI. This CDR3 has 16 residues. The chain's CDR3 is CASSEKRRGGSTEAFF. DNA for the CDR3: TGTGCCAGCAGTGAGAAGCGGAGGGGAGGGAGCACTGAAGCTTTCTTT.

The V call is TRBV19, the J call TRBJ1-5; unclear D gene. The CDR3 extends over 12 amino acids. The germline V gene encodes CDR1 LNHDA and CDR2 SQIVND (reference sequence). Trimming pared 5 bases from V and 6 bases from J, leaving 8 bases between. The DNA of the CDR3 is TGTGCCAGTAGTTCGGGATTTCAGCCCCAGCATTTT. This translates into CASSSGFQPQHF. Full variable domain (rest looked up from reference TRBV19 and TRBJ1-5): DGGITQSPKYLFRKEGQNVTLSCEQNLNHDAMYWYRQDPGQGLRLIYYSQIVNDFQKGDIAEGYSVSREKKESFPLTVTSAQKNPTAFYLCASSSGFQPQHFGDGTRLSIL.

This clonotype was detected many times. The CDR3 loop reads CASRHTARTYEQYF. For the CDR3, the DNA is TGTGCCAGCAGGCACACCGCAAGGACCTACGAGCAGTACTTC. The V gene is TRBV6-1, the J gene TRBJ2-7, with D unresolved. This CDR3 has 14 residues. V gave up 6 bases and J gave up 2 bases, with 14 bases separating them. Germline lookup yields CDR1 MNHNS and CDR2 SASEGT.

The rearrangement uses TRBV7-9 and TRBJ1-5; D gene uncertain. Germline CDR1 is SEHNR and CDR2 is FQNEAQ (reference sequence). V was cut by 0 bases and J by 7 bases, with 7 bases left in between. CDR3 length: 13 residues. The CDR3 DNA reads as TGTGCCAGCAGCTTAGCCGGGTCCCAGCCCCAGCATTTT. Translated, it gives CASSLAGSQPQHF.

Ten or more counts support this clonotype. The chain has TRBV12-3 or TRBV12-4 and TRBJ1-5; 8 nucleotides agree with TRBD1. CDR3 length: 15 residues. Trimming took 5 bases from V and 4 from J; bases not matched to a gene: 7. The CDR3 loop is CASSPFTGGNQPQHF. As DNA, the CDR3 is TGTGCCAGCAGTCCCTTTACAGGGGGGAATCAGCCCCAGCATTTT.

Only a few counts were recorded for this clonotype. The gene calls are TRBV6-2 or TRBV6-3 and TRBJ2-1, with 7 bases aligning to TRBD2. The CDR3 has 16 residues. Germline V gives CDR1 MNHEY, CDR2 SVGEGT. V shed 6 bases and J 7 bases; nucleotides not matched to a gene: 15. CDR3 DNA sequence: TGTGCCAGCAGAGGCCGGGGAGGGGTTTATGAAAATGAGCAGTTCTTC. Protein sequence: CASRGRGGVYENEQFF.

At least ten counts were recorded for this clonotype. The CDR3 DNA reads as TGTGCCAGCAGCTTAAGATCAGGGAGCGGGACTAGCACAGATACGCAGTATTTT. It codes for CASSLRSGSGTSTDTQYF. The rearrangement uses TRBV7-3 and TRBJ2-3, with TRBD2 matching 7 bases. The V segment lost 1 base and the J segment 0 bases; nucleotides outside the gene matches: 10. The CDR3 contains 18 residues. From germline, CDR1 is SGHTA and CDR2 FQGTGA.

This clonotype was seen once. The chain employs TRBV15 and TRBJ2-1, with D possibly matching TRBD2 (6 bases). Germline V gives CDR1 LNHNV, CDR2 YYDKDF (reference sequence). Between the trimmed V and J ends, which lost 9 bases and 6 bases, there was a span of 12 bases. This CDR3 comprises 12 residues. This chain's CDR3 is CATRERANEQFF. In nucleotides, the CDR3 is TGTGCCACACGGGAGCGGGCCAATGAGCAGTTCTTC.

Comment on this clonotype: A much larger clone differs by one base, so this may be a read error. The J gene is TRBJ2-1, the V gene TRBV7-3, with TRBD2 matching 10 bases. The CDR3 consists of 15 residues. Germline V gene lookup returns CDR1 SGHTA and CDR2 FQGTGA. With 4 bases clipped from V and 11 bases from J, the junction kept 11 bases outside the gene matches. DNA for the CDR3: TGTGCCAGCAGCTCTGGAGCTAGCGGGAGTGAACAGCAGTTCTTC. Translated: CASSSGASGSEQQFF.

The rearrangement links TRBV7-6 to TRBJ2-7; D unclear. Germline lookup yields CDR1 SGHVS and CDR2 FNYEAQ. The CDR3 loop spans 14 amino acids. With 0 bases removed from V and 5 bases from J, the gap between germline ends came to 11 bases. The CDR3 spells CASSLALDRHEQYF. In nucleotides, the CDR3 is TGTGCCAGCAGCTTAGCGCTGGATAGACACGAGCAGTACTTC.

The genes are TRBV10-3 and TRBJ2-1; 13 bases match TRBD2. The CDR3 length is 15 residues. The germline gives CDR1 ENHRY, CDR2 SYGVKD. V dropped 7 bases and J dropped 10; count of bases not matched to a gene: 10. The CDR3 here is CAITGGLAGTYEQFF. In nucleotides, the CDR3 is TGTGCCATCACGGGGGGACTAGCGGGGACCTACGAGCAGTTCTTC.

CDR3 loop: CSALLGAHLDGYTF. The CDR3 DNA is TGCAGCGCTCTATTAGGGGCCCACTTGGATGGCTACACCTTC. V gene TRBV29-1 combines with J gene TRBJ1-2, with D possibly matching TRBD1 (5 bases). Germline values: CDR1 SQVTM, CDR2 ANQGSEA. The CDR3 covers 14 residues. Trimming pared 7 bases from V and 6 bases from J, leaving 21 bases between.

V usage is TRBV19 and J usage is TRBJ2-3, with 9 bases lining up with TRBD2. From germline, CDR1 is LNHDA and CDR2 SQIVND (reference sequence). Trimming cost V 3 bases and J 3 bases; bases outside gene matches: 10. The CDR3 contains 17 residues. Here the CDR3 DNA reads TGTGCCAGTAGTATGGATTCAGCGGGAGGTGGGACAGATACGCAGTATTTT. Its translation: CASSMDSAGGGTDTQYF.

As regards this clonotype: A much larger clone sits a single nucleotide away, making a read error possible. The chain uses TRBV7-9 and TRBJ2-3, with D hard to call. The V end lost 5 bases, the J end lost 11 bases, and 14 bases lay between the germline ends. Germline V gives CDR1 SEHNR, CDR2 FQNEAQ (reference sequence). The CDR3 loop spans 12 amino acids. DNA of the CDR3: TGTGCCAGCAGCCGTGACCTAGAGGTGCAGTATTTT. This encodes CASSRDLEVQYF.

As DNA, the CDR3 is TGTGCCAGCAGTTTTAGACTAGCAGGGGGTGGAGGTACGCAGTATTTT. Translated, it gives CASSFRLAGGGGTQYF. The V call is TRBV6-1, the J call TRBJ2-3, with D possibly being TRBD1 or TRBD2 (7 bases each). The CDR3 has 16 residues. Germline lookup yields CDR1 MNHNS and CDR2 SASEGT. With 5 bases removed from V and 8 bases from J, the gap between germline ends came to 23 bases.

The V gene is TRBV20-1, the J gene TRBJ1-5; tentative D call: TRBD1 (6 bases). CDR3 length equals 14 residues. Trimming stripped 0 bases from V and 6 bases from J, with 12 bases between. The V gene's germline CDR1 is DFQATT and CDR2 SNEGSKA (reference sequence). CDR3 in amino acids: CSARDQGWGQPQHF. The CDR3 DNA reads TGCAGTGCTAGAGACCAGGGGTGGGGTCAGCCCCAGCATTTT.

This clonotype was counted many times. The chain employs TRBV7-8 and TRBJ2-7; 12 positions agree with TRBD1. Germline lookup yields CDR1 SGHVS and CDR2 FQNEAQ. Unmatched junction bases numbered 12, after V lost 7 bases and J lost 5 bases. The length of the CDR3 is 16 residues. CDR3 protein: CASIRDRGRRVHEQYF. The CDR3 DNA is TGTGCCAGCATCAGGGACAGGGGGCGCCGGGTCCACGAGCAGTACTTC.

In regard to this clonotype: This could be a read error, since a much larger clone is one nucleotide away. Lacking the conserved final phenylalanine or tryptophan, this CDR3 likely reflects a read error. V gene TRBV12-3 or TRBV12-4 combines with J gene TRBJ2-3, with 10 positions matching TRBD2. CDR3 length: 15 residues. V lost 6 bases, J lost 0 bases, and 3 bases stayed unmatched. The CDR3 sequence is CASSAGLASTDTQYL. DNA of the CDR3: TGTGCCAGCAGCGCGGGACTAGCGAGCACAGATACGCAGTATCTT.

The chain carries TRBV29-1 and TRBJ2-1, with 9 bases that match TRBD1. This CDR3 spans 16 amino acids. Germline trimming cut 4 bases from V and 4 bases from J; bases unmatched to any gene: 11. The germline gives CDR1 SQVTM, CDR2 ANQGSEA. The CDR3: CSVVPGVGQGYNEQFF. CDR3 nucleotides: TGCAGCGTTGTCCCGGGGGTGGGACAGGGATACAATGAGCAGTTCTTC.

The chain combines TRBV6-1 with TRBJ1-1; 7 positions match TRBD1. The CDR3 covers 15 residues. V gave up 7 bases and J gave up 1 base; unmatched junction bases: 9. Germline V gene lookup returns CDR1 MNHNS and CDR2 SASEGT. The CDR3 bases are TGTGCCAGCAATATTAACAGGGGCCCGAACACTGAAGCTTTCTTT. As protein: CASNINRGPNTEAFF.

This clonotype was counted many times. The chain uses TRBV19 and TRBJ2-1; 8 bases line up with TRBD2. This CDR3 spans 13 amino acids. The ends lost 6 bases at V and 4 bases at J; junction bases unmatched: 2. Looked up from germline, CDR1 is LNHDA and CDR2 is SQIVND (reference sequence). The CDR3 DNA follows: TGTGCCAGTAGACTAGCGGAATACAATGAGCAGTTCTTC. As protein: CASRLAEYNEQFF.

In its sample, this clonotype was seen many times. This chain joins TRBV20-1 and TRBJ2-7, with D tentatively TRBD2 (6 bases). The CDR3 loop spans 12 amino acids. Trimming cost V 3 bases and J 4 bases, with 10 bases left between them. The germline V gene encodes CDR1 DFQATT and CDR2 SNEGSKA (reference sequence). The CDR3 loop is CSASGSFYEQYF. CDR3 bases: TGCAGTGCTAGCGGGAGCTTTTACGAGCAGTACTTC.

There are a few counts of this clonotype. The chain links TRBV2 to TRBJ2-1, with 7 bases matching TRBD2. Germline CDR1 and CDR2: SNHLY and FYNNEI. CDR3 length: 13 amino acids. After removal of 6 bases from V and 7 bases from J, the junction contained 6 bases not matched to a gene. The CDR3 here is CASRLEGLNEQFF. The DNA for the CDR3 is TGTGCCAGCAGGTTAGAGGGACTAAATGAGCAGTTCTTC.

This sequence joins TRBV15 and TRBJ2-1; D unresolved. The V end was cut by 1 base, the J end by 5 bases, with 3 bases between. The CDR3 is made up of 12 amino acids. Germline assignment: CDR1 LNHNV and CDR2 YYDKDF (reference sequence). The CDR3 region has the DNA TGTGCCACCAGCAGAGGGAACAATGAGCAGTTCTTC. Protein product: CATSRGNNEQFF.